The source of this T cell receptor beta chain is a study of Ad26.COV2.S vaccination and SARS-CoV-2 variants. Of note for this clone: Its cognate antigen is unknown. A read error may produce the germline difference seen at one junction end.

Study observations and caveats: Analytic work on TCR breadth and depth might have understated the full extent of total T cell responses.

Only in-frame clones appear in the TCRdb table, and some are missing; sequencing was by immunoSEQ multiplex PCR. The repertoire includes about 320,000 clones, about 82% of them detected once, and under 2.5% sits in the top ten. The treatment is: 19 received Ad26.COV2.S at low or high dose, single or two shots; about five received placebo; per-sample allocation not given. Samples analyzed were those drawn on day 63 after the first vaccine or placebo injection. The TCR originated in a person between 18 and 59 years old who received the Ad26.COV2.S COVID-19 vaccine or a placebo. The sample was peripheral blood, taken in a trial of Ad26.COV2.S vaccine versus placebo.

The chain's CDR3 is CASSSGQGNNEQFF. The CDR3 bases are TGTGCTAGCAGCTCCGGACAGGGGAACAATGAGCAGTTCTTC. J is TRBJ2-1 and V is TRBV7-7; 9 bases are shared with TRBD1. Germline CDR1 reads SSHAT; CDR2 reads FNYEAQ (reference sequence). The CDR3 length is 14 residues.